This TCR beta chain was observed in a study of CD8 T cells in Susac syndrome. TCR beta was sequenced from blood CD8+ and CD4+ T cells. Negative isolation was applied to CD8+ and CD4+ T cells, and FACS enrichment was applied to TEMRA cells. Germline V CDR1 and CDR2: MNHEY, SVGAGI. The CDR3 extends over 18 amino acids. V was pared by 7 bases and J by 2 bases, with 15 bases of the junction left unmatched. It was with random hexamers that about 0.45 to 1 ug RNA was reverse transcribed. The immunoSEQ assay covered 54 Vbeta and 13 Jbeta segments for CDR3. TCRdb re-derived calls from the immunoSEQ multiplex PCR reads in MiXCR, one entry per CDR3 protein. In the table there are a few hundred thousand distinct CDR3 sequences, more than 80% of which are singletons. Study-wide findings and caveats: In its TCR sequencing and HLA analysis, the study acknowledged that the number of individuals was relatively small.

This clonotype was detected only a few times. As yet, its antigen is unknown. The receptor comes from a human donor with multiple sclerosis. This chain connects TRBV6-5 to TRBJ2-5, with 11 bases aligning to TRBD1. Sequencing was carried out using CD8+ T cells from PBMCs. As DNA, the CDR3 is TGTGCCAGCATTAGGACAGGGGGCGAGGAGGCCGGTCAAGAGACCCAGTACTTC. Translating it yields CASIRTGGEEAGQETQYF.